This passage covers 5 T cell receptor beta chains from one sample sequenced in a study of identical twins. TCRdb analysed the 5' RACE reads with MiXCR anew, one entry per CDR3 protein. The top ten clones hold roughly 4.3% of a sample with 550,000 to 700,000 distinct CDR3 sequences, around 20% of them seen once. The same specimen was also included in a second study, on T cells expressing NK-cell markers.

Sequencing was done on a sample of PBMCs. Receptor source: a woman under 30 in good health.

The genes are TRBV12-3 or TRBV12-4 and TRBJ2-1, with D unclear. The CDR3 contains 15 residues. With 5 bases removed from V and 5 bases from J, the gap between germline ends came to 16 bases. CDR3 sequence (DNA): TGTGCCAGCAGTGCCCCCCTTGTGGGGAACAATGAGCAGTTCTTC. Translating it yields CASSAPLVGNNEQFF.

This clonotype was observed a handful of times. The chain combines TRBV29-1 with TRBJ2-3, with a weak D call TRBD2 (5 bases). Germline CDR1 reads SQVTM; CDR2 reads ANQGSEA. The ends were cut back, 3 bases at V and 3 bases at J, with 10 bases in the middle. CDR3 length: 13 amino acids. In DNA, the CDR3 is TGCAGCGTTGACGGGGTCGGAACAGATACGCAGTATTTT. It codes for CSVDGVGTDTQYF.

The rearrangement joins TRBV30 to TRBJ1-1; no clear D gene. This CDR3 region has 12 residues. Trimming pared 1 base from V and 6 bases from J, leaving 9 bases between. CDR1 is GTSNPN, CDR2 SVGIG, per germline (reference sequence). This chain's CDR3 is CAWSGMDPEAFF. CDR3 sequence (DNA): TGTGCCTGGAGTGGCATGGATCCTGAAGCTTTCTTT.

V usage is TRBV10-2 and J usage is TRBJ1-4; D is unresolved. The V and J ends lost 6 bases and 11 bases respectively, with 16 bases between them. The length of the CDR3 is 13 residues. Germline assignment: CDR1 WSHSY and CDR2 SAAADI. The chain's CDR3 is CASSRDPPLKLFF. The CDR3 DNA is TGCGCCAGCAGCCGTGACCCCCCTTTGAAACTGTTTTTT.

This clonotype has just a few counts. The rearrangement uses TRBV5-1 and TRBJ2-3; D gene unclear. V shed 4 bases and J shed 6 bases, with 12 bases lying between them. The germline gives CDR1 SGHRS, CDR2 YFSETQ. The CDR3 contains 13 residues. This CDR3 is CASSHRVGDTQYF. The CDR3 DNA reads TGCGCCAGCAGCCACCGGGTCGGGGATACGCAGTATTTT.